These T cell receptor beta chains were read from a single sample in a study of cytomegalovirus exposure and HLA in healthy donors. Method: immunoSEQ multiplex PCR; TCRdb's copy keeps in-frame clones and lacks some. This table holds around 100,000 clones, roughly three quarters found once. Sequenced sample: PBMCs. The receptors shown here come from a man in his forties in good health and CMV-seropositive. CDR3s leave out the opening cysteine and the closing phenylalanine or tryptophan. The order of the fields is V gene, J gene, CDR3 protein.

>TRBV9|TRBJ1-3
ASRGQSSGNTIY
>TRBV5-1|TRBJ1-1
ASSLARNTEAF
>TRBV6-4|TRBJ2-1
ASSISGTSLIDEQF
>TRBV28|TRBJ1-2
ASRPWDIYGYT
>TRBV5-8|TRBJ2-5
ASSLLVGQVPETQY
>TRBV27|TRBJ2-1
ASHQGPYNEQF
>TRBV27|TRBJ2-1
ASSRDSRSSSYNEQF
>TRBV30|TRBJ2-7
AWSARATYEQY
>TRBV7-9|TRBJ2-3
ASSYTTPGHRTDTQY
>TRBV5-6|TRBJ1-2
ASSRTGTEEYGYT
>TRBV7-9|TRBJ2-1
ASSSERAYNEQF
>TRBV13|TRBJ1-5
ASSLAGDQPQH
>TRBV5-6|TRBJ1-2
ASSLGDRGYYGYT
>TRBV27|TRBJ1-2
ASSLRGFYGYT
>TRBV27|TRBJ1-1
ASSFFPNTEAF